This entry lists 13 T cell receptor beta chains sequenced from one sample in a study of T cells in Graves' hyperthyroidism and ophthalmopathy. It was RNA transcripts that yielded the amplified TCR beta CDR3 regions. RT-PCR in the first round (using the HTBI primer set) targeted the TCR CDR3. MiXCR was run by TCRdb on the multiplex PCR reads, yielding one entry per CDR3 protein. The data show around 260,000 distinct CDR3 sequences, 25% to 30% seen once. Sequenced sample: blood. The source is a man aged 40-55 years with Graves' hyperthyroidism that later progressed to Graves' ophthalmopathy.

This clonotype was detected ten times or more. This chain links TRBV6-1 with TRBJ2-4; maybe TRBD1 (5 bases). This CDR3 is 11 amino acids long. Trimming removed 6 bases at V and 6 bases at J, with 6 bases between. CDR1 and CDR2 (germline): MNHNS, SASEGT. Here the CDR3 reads CASSQGNIQYF. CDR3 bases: TGTGCCAGCAGCCAGGGAAACATTCAGTACTTC.

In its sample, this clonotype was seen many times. The CDR3 spells CASSEGAEAFF. CDR3 DNA: TGTGCCAGCAGTGAGGGTGCTGAAGCTTTCTTT. V is TRBV28 and J is TRBJ1-1; D gene ambiguous. V was pared by 5 bases and J by 6 bases, with 7 bases between. Germline CDR1 is MDHEN and CDR2 is SYDVKM. The CDR3 contains 11 residues.

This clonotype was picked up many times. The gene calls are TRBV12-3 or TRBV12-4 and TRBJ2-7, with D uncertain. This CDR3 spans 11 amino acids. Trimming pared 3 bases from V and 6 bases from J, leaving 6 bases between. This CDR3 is CASSFMGEQYF. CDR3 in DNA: TGTGCCAGCAGTTTCATGGGCGAGCAGTACTTC.

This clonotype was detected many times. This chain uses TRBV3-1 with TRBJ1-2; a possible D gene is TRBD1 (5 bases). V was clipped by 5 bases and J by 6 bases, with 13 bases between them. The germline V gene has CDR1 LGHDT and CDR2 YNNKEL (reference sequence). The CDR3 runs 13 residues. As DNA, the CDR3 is TGTGCCAGCAGCTCCCCCCGCAGGGATGGCTACACCTTC. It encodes CASSSPRRDGYTF.

The CDR3 DNA follows: TGTGCCAGCAGTCAAATGGGTCGGGGGGCGGCTCAGCCCCAGCATTTT. Its protein is CASSQMGRGAAQPQHF. The chain couples TRBV6-1 to TRBJ1-5; weak D call: TRBD1 (6 bases). The CDR3 sequence is 16 residues long. Germline CDR1 is MNHNS and CDR2 is SASEGT. Trimming removed 5 bases at V and 6 bases at J, with 20 bases between.

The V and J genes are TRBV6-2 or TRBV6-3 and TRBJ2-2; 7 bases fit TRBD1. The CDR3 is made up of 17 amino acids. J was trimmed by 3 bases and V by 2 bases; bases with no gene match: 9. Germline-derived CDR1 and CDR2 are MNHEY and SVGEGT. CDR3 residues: CASSYATGVIDTGELFF. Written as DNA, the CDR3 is TGTGCCAGCAGTTACGCCACAGGGGTAATAGACACCGGGGAGCTGTTTTTT.

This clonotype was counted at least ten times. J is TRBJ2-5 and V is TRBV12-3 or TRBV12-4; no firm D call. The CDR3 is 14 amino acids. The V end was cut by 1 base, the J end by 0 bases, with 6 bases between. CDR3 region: CASSLGGNQETQYF. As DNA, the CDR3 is TGTGCCAGCAGTTTAGGTGGAAACCAAGAGACCCAGTACTTC.

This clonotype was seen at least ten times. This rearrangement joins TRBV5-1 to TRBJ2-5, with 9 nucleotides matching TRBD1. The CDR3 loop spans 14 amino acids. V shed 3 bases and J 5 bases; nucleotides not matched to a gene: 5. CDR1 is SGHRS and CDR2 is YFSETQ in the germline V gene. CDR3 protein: CASSSTGGRETQYF. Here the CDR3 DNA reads TGCGCCAGCAGCTCTACAGGGGGCCGGGAGACCCAGTACTTC.

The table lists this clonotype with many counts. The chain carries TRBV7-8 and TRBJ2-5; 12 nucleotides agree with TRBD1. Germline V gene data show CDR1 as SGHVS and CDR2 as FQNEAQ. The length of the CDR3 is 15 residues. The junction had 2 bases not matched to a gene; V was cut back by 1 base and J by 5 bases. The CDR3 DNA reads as TGTGCCAGCAGCTTAGTCGGGACAGGGGGCGAGACCCAGTACTTC. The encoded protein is CASSLVGTGGETQYF.

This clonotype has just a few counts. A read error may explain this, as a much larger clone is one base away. The CDR3 nucleotides are TGTGCCAGCAGCCGACGAATAGCGGGCGACCAAGAGACCCAGTACTTC. It specifies CASSRRIAGDQETQYF. The V and J genes are TRBV6-2 or TRBV6-3 and TRBJ2-5, with TRBD2 identical over 7 bases. Germline CDR1 is MNHEY and CDR2 is SVGEGT. The CDR3 totals 16 residues. Trimming removed 6 bases from V and 0 bases from J; junction bases left unmatched: 10.

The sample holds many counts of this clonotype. CDR3 amino acids: CASSPLGGFGYGYTF. DNA for the CDR3: TGTGCCAGCAGCCCCTTAGGGGGGTTTGGCTATGGCTACACCTTC. The rearrangement uses TRBV7-6 and TRBJ1-2, with D possibly matching TRBD1 (6 bases). CDR3 length: 15 residues. The V and J ends lost 5 bases and 4 bases respectively, with 17 bases between them. The germline CDR1 and CDR2 sequences are SGHVS and FNYEAQ.

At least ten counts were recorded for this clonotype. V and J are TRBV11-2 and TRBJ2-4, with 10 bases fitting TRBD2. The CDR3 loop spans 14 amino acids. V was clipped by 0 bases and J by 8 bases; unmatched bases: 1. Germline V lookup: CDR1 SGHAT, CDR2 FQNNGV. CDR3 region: CASSLDLAGDIQYF. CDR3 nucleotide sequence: TGTGCCAGCAGCTTAGACCTAGCGGGGGACATTCAGTACTTC.

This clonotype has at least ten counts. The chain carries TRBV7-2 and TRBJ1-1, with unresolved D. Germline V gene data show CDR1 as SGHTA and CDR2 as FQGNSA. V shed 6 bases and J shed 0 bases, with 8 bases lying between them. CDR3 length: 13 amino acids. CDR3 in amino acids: CASRLTVNTEAFF. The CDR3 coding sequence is TGTGCCAGCAGATTGACCGTGAACACTGAAGCTTTCTTT.